The source of this T cell receptor beta chain is a study of beta chain features in type 1 diabetes. Overall study results and limits: Researchers report that Type 1 diabetes patients had moderately but significantly shorter TCRB CDR3s across all four CD4+ subsets.

All of the isolated RNA was reverse transcribed, so expressed TCRB transcripts were sequenced. Sequenced by immunoSEQ multiplex PCR; TCRdb stores in-frame clones only, minus some. In the table there are hundreds of thousands of clones, 15% to 17% of which are singletons. In the case of this clone: Its cognate antigen is unknown.

With 1 base removed from V and 4 bases from J, the gap between germline ends came to 16 bases. Germline V gives CDR1 SGHTA, CDR2 FQGTGA. The CDR3 is made up of 17 amino acids. The V and J genes are TRBV7-3 and TRBJ2-2; TRBD2 might be the D (5 bases). Sequencing was carried out using naive CD4+ T cells from blood. The TCR was taken from a young man in good health. The CDR3 sequence: CASSLKGGWATTGELFF. In DNA, the CDR3 is TGTGCCAGCAGCTTAAAAGGAGGATGGGCCACCACCGGGGAGCTGTTTTTT.